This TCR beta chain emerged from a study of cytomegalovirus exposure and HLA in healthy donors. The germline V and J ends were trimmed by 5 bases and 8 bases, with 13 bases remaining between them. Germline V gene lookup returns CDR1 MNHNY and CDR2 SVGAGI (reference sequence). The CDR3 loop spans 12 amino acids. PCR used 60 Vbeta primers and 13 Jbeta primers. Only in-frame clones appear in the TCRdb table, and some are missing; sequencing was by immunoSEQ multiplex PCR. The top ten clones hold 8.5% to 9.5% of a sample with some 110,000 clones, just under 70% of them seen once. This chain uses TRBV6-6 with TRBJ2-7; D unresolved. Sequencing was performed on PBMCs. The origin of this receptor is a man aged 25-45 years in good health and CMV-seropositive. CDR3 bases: TGTGCCAGCAGTCTGACACTTTCACAGCAGTACGTC. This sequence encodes CASSLTLSQQYV.